This T cell receptor beta chain was identified during a study of T cells in Graves' hyperthyroidism and ophthalmopathy. Study observations and caveats: Model-based prediction identified ophthalmopathy a median 6.5 months prior to its onset.

This clonotype was seen ten or more times. What it binds is unknown. Diagnoses rested on clinical symptoms, serum thyroxine and TRAb, thyroid ultrasound and orbital computed tomography. Amplified TCR beta CDR3 regions derived from RNA transcripts. The HTBI primer set drove a first-round RT-PCR of the TCR CDR3. MiXCR, run by TCRdb on the multiplex PCR reads, gives a single entry per CDR3 protein. Found here are over 350,000 distinct CDR3 sequences, under 15% of them singletons; the top ten hold less than 15%. The germline gives CDR1 DFQATT, CDR2 SNEGSKA (reference sequence). V lost 3 bases and J lost 3; bases outside the gene matches: 12. The CDR3 length is 17 residues.

The chain joins TRBV20-1 to TRBJ2-3, with 10 bases lining up with TRBD2. The sequencing input was blood. The receptor comes from a man between 18 and 29 years old with Graves' ophthalmopathy. CDR3 loop: CSARGVWLAGVTDTQYF. CDR3 bases: TGCAGTGCTAGGGGCGTGTGGCTAGCGGGAGTAACAGATACGCAGTATTTT.